A single TCR beta chain is shown here with its context. A read error may produce the germline difference seen at one junction end. The sample belongs to a study of beta chain features in type 1 diabetes. Germline-derived CDR1 and CDR2 are LNHDA and SQIVND (reference sequence). The CDR3 has 12 amino acids. cDNA synthesis used the whole RNA isolate, giving expressed TCRB sequences. The repertoire was sequenced with immunoSEQ multiplex PCR; TCRdb's copy has only in-frame clones and lacks some. Of around 200,000 clones in the sample, roughly an eighth were seen once. The sequence derives from a woman aged 18-35 years in good health. The sequencing sample was made of central memory CD4+ T cells from blood. The V call is TRBV19, the J call TRBJ1-5; 9 nucleotides align to TRBD1. CDR3 in amino acids: CAGRQGDQPQHF. Here the CDR3 DNA reads TGTGCCGGTAGACAGGGGGACCAGCCCCAGCATTTT.